One and the same sample provided the 5 T cell receptor beta chains below, sequenced in a study of response to subunit inactivated influenza vaccine. TCRdb ran MiXCR on the RT-PCR reads and lists one entry per CDR3 protein. The data contain around 570,000 distinct CDR3 sequences, about 10% of them singletons. The data were also submitted as part of a second study, on T cells expressing NK-cell markers. That paper states: It was by 5'RACE template switching with UMIs that TCR beta cDNA was made.

The material sequenced was PBMCs from blood, taken on the day of vaccination. All receptors derive from a man in his fifties or sixties who received an inactivated influenza vaccine.

This chain joins TRBV5-1 and TRBJ2-2; D may be TRBD2 (5 bases). Trimming stripped 4 bases from V and 6 bases from J, with 16 bases between. The CDR3 runs to 15 residues. CDR1 SGHRS and CDR2 YFSETQ come from the germline V gene. CDR3 amino acids: CASSEGLEGPGELFF. CDR3 nucleotides: TGCGCCAGCAGCGAAGGACTCGAGGGTCCCGGGGAGCTGTTTTTT.

V gene TRBV5-1 combines with J gene TRBJ2-7; tentatively, D is TRBD2 (6 bases). Germline assignment: CDR1 SGHRS and CDR2 YFSETQ. The length of the CDR3 is 16 residues. The germline V and J ends were trimmed by 0 bases and 0 bases, with 13 bases remaining between them. CDR3 sequence (DNA): TGCGCCAGCAGCTTGGCCGCTAGCGAACACTCCTACGAGCAGTACTTC. Its translation: CASSLAASEHSYEQYF.

This clonotype showed up just a few times. The chain employs TRBV14 and TRBJ2-7; TRBD1 matches at 7 bases. The V segment lost 4 bases and the J segment 2 bases; nucleotides outside the gene matches: 8. The CDR3 contains 15 residues. Germline V CDR1 and CDR2: SGHDN, FVKESK. The CDR3 sequence is CASSLRDSGTYEQYF. CDR3 DNA: TGTGCCAGCAGCCTTCGGGACAGTGGGACCTACGAGCAGTACTTC.

CDR3 region: CSATWGDGKNIQYF. The CDR3 bases are TGCAGTGCTACCTGGGGGGACGGCAAAAACATTCAGTACTTC. The V call is TRBV20-1, the J call TRBJ2-4, with a weak D call TRBD2 (6 bases). The V and J ends lost 4 bases and 3 bases respectively, with 13 bases between them. Germline assignment: CDR1 DFQATT and CDR2 SNEGSKA (reference sequence). The CDR3 length is 14 residues.

This chain joins TRBV2 and TRBJ1-1, with D perhaps TRBD1 (6 bases). Trimming took 10 bases from V and 5 from J, leaving 20 bases between them. The CDR3 extends over 14 amino acids. Germline V gene lookup returns CDR1 SNHLY and CDR2 FYNNEI. CDR3 coding DNA: TGTGCCACCTTGGAGGGGGGATTTGGGACTGAAGCTTTCTTT. It is translated as CATLEGGFGTEAFF. The full variable domain, in which reference TRBV2 and TRBJ1-1 provide the parts outside the CDR3, is EPEVTQTPSHQVTQMGQEVILRCVPISNHLYFYWYRQILGQKVEFLVSFYNNEISEKSEIFDDQFSVERPDGSNFTLKIRSTKLEDSAMYFCATLEGGFGTEAFFGQGTRLTVV.